This entry is about one T cell receptor beta chain. The antigen remains unidentified. TCRdb re-called the RT-PCR reads with MiXCR, one entry per CDR3 protein. The profile shows about 780,000 distinct CDR3 sequences, under 20% of them singletons. This sample was taken from a study of response to subunit inactivated influenza vaccine. Findings of the study overall: Few new T cells, the authors suggested, are recruited by each seasonal influenza vaccination.

Sample: PBMCs from blood, taken approximately 5 days after vaccination. The origin of this receptor is a man between 45 and 60 years old who received an inactivated influenza vaccine.

The CDR3 coding sequence is TGTGCCAGCTCACGCAACGGGGGGGCTGCCTACAATGAGCAGTTCTTC. Translated: CASSRNGGAAYNEQFF. The chain has TRBV18 and TRBJ2-1, with TRBD2 matching over 8 bases. CDR3 length: 16 residues. The V gene end was trimmed by 4 bases and the J gene end by 2 bases; junction bases not matched to a gene: 7. Germline values: CDR1 KGHSH, CDR2 LQKENI.